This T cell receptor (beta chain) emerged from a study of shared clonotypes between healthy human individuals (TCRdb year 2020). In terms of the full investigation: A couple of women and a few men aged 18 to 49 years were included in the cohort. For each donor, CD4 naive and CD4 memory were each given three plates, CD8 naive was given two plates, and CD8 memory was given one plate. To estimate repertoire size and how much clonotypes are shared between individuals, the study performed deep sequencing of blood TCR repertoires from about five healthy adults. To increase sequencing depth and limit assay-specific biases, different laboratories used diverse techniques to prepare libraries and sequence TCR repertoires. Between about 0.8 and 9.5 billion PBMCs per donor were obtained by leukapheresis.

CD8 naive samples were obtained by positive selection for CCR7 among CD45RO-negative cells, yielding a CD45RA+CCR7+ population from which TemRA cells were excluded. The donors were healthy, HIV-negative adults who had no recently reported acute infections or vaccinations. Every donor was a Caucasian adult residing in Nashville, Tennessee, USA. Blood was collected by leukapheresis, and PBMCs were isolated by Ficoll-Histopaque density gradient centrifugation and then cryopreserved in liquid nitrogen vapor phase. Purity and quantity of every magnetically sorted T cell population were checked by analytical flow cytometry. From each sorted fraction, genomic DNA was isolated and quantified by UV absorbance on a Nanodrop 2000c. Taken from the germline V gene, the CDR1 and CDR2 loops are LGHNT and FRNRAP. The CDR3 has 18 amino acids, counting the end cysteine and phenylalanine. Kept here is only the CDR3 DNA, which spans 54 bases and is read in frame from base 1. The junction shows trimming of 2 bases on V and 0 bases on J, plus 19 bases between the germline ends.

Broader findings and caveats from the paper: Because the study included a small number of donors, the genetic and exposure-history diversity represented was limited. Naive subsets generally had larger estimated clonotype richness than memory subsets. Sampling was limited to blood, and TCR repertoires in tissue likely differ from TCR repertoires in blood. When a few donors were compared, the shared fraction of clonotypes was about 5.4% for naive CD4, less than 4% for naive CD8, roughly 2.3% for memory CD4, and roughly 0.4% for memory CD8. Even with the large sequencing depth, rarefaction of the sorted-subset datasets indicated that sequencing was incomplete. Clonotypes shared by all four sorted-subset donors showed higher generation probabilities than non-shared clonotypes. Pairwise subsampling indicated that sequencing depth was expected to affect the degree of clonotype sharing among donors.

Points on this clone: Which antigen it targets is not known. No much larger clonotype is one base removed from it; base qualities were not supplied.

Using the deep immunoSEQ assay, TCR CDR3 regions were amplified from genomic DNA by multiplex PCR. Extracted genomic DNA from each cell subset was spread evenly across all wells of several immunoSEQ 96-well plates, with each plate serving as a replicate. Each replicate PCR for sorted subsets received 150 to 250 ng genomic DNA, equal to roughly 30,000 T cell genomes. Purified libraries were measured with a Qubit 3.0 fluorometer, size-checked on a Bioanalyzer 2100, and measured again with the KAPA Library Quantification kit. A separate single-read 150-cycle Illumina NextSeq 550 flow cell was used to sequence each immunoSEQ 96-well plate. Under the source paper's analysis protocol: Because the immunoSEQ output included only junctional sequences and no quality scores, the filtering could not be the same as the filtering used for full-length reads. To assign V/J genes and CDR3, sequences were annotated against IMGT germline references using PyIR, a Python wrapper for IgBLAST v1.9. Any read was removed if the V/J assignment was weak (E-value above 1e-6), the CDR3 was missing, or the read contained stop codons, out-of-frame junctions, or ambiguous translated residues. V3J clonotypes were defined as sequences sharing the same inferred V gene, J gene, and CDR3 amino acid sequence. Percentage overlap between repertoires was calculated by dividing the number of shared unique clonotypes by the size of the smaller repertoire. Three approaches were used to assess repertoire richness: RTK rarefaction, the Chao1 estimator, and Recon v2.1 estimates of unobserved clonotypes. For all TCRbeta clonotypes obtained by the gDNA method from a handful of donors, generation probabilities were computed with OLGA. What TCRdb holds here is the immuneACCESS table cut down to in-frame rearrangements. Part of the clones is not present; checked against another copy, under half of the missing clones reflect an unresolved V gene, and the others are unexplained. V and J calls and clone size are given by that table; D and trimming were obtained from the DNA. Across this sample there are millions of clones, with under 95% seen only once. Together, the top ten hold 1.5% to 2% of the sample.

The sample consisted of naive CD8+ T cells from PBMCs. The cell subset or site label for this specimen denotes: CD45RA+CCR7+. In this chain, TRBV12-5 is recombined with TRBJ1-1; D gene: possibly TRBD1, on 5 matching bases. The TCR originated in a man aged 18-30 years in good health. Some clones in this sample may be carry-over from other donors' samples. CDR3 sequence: CASGLSFRDGHMNTEAFF. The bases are TGTGCTAGTGGTTTGTCGTTCCGGGACGGCCACATGAACACTGAAGCTTTCTTT.